One and the same sample provided the 25 T cell receptor beta chains below, sequenced in a study of human T cells and chemical hapten exposure. Time point meaning: pre-sensitization, week 0. The treatment is: therapeutic diphenylcyclopropenone sensitization with weekly scalp DPC. TCRdb reprocessed the RACE reads via MiXCR and lists one record per CDR3 protein. The sample includes 350,000 to 450,000 distinct CDR3 sequences, 4.5% to 6% seen only once; the top ten take 2.5% to 3%. The sample in question was whole blood, obtained in connection with sensitization to the hapten diphenylcyclopropenone (DPC). The receptors here all came from a woman in her forties or fifties with alopecia areata. Some clones in this sample may be carry-over from other donors' samples.

This clonotype has a handful of counts. The V gene is TRBV7-7, the J gene TRBJ2-3, with D perhaps TRBD2 (5 bases). The CDR3 is 15 residues long. Germline V gives CDR1 SSHAT, CDR2 FNYEAQ (reference sequence). V shed 3 bases and J shed 2 bases, with 12 bases lying between them. The CDR3 is CASSFSAGPTDTQYF. The CDR3 DNA reads TGTGCCAGCAGCTTTTCCGCGGGCCCCACAGATACGCAGTATTTT.

V is TRBV6-5 and J is TRBJ1-1; TRBD1 matches 9 bases. The CDR3 contains 15 residues. Trimming took 2 bases from V and 6 from J; bases not matched to a gene: 7. From germline, CDR1 is MNHEY and CDR2 SVGAGI. The CDR3 loop is CASSYGTGLYPEAFF. CDR3 nucleotides: TGTGCCAGCAGTTACGGGACAGGGTTATATCCTGAAGCTTTCTTT.

This clonotype was picked up many times. The chain carries TRBV9 and TRBJ1-1; TRBD1 matches 7 bases. Germline CDR1 and CDR2: SGDLS and YYNGEE. The CDR3 consists of 15 residues. V was clipped by 3 bases and J by 4 bases; unmatched bases: 9. The CDR3 loop is CASSARQGTGTEAFF. Written as DNA, the CDR3 is TGTGCCAGCAGCGCGAGACAGGGTACGGGCACTGAAGCTTTCTTT.

The J gene is TRBJ2-1, the V gene TRBV5-1, with D perhaps TRBD1 (6 bases). Germline V CDR1 and CDR2: SGHRS, YFSETQ. With 4 bases removed from V and 5 bases from J, the gap between germline ends came to 13 bases. The CDR3 covers 14 residues. This chain's CDR3 is CASSGWTVNNEQFF. The CDR3 DNA reads as TGCGCCAGCAGCGGGTGGACAGTGAACAATGAGCAGTTCTTC.

This clonotype turned up a few times. The chain is built from TRBV6-2 or TRBV6-3 and TRBJ2-2; tentative D call: TRBD1 (7 bases). In germline, CDR1 is MNHEY, CDR2 SVGEGT. This CDR3 comprises 15 residues. V was clipped by 3 bases and J by 7 bases, with 15 bases between them. The CDR3 spells CASSYLEGAVGELFF. For the CDR3, the DNA is TGTGCCAGCAGTTATCTGGAGGGGGCGGTCGGGGAGCTGTTTTTT.

The sample holds many counts of this clonotype. V is TRBV7-9 and J is TRBJ1-4; D is possibly TRBD1 (5 bases). V was trimmed by 5 bases and J by 6 bases, leaving 16 bases between them. CDR1 and CDR2 (germline): SEHNR, FQNEAQ (reference sequence). CDR3 length: 15 residues. CDR3 DNA: TGTGCCAGCAGCCCCCTCGCGGGAGGGGATGAAAAACTGTTTTTT. Amino acid sequence: CASSPLAGGDEKLFF.

This clonotype was observed many times. V and J are TRBV11-1 and TRBJ2-7; TRBD2 might be the D (5 bases). V lost 0 bases and J 5 bases, leaving 17 bases between the germline ends. This CDR3 comprises 16 residues. CDR1 is SGHAT and CDR2 is FQDESV in the germline V gene (reference sequence). Here the CDR3 DNA reads TGTGCCAGCAGCTTAGCCGTAGCGCCCGCCGGCCACGAGCAGTACTTC. Translated: CASSLAVAPAGHEQYF.

The chain combines TRBV29-1 with TRBJ2-2; 7 bases line up with TRBD1. With V trimmed by 6 bases and J by 3 bases, 1 base remained unmatched. Germline assignment: CDR1 SQVTM and CDR2 ANQGSEA. This CDR3 comprises 12 residues. The CDR3 is CSVTGHTGELFF. CDR3 sequence (DNA): TGCAGCGTGACAGGGCACACCGGGGAGCTGTTTTTT.

This clonotype was observed at least ten times. The CDR3 sequence: CASSPTNEKLFF. For the CDR3, the DNA is TGTGCCAGCAGTCCCACTAATGAAAAACTGTTTTTT. The V gene is TRBV6-5, the J gene TRBJ1-4; D uncertain. The length of the CDR3 is 12 residues. V was pared by 5 bases and J by 2 bases, with 3 bases between. CDR1 is MNHEY, CDR2 SVGAGI, per germline.

The sample holds many counts of this clonotype. The chain is built from TRBV6-5 and TRBJ1-2; tentative D call: TRBD1 (6 bases). Trimming removed 0 bases from V and 4 bases from J, with 12 bases in between. Per germline, CDR1 MNHEY and CDR2 SVGAGI. This CDR3 comprises 15 residues. This CDR3 reads CASSYSFQGSYGYTF. CDR3 DNA: TGTGCCAGCAGTTACTCCTTCCAGGGGTCCTATGGCTACACCTTC.

This clonotype was observed many times. This rearrangement joins TRBV11-2 to TRBJ2-7; D is undetermined. The length of the CDR3 is 15 residues. Germline lookup yields CDR1 SGHAT and CDR2 FQNNGV. Trimming cost V 0 bases and J 0 bases, with 9 bases left between them. CDR3 loop: CASSLEAAPSYEQYF. The CDR3 coding sequence is TGTGCCAGCAGCTTAGAGGCAGCTCCCTCCTACGAGCAGTACTTC.

This clonotype appeared a few times. The chain is built from TRBV7-9 and TRBJ2-5; D might be TRBD2 (5 bases). Germline V gene data show CDR1 as SEHNR and CDR2 as FQNEAQ (reference sequence). Trimming took 8 bases from V and 5 from J, leaving 24 bases between them. The CDR3 is 16 amino acids. The CDR3 here is CASEGPRLVNGETQYF. The CDR3 DNA sequence: TGTGCCAGCGAGGGTCCGCGGTTGGTTAACGGGGAGACCCAGTACTTC.

There are many counts of this clonotype. This rearrangement joins TRBV7-9 to TRBJ1-1, with D perhaps matching TRBD1 (5 bases). This CDR3 has 13 amino acids. CDR1 is SEHNR, CDR2 FQNEAQ, per germline (reference sequence). The V and J ends lost 5 bases and 7 bases respectively, with 14 bases between them. DNA of the CDR3: TGTGCCAGCAGCCCGACAAGGACATTTGAAGCTTTCTTT. It codes for CASSPTRTFEAFF.

This chain uses TRBV5-1 with TRBJ1-2; a possible D gene is TRBD1 (6 bases). V was trimmed by 0 bases and J by 7 bases, leaving 16 bases between them. This CDR3 comprises 15 residues. Germline values: CDR1 SGHRS, CDR2 YFSETQ. DNA for the CDR3: TGCGCCAGCAGCTTGGAGCCAGGGGTCTCAGTTGGCTACACCTTC. Protein: CASSLEPGVSVGYTF. The full variable domain, completed using reference TRBV5-1 and TRBJ1-2, is KAGVTQTPRYLIKTRGQQVTLSCSPISGHRSVSWYQQTPGQGLQFLFEYFSETQRNKGNFPGRFSGRQFSNSRSEMNVSTLELGDSALYLCASSLEPGVSVGYTFGSGTRLTVV.

Ten or more counts support this clonotype. The V call is TRBV7-6, the J call TRBJ1-1; D perhaps matches TRBD1 (5 bases). This CDR3 is built from 14 residues. CDR1 is SGHVS and CDR2 is FNYEAQ in the germline V gene. V lost 3 bases, J lost 1 base, and 9 bases lay in between. In DNA form, the CDR3 reads TGTGCCAGCAGCTTCCCGACAGAGAACACTGAAGCTTTCTTT. Translating gives CASSFPTENTEAFF. Combining the CDR3 with reference TRBV7-6 and TRBJ1-1 gives the whole variable domain GAGVSQSPRYKVTKRGQDVALRCDPISGHVSLYWYRQALGQGPEFLTYFNYEAQQDKSGLPNDRFSAERPEGSISTLTIQRTEQRDSAMYRCASSFPTENTEAFFGQGTRLTVV.

This clonotype was detected a few times. The rearrangement joins TRBV4-3 to TRBJ2-5, with 7 bases that match TRBD2. This CDR3 spans 15 amino acids. V trimming: 4 bases; J trimming: 1 base; junction bases outside the gene matches: 6. The germline V gene encodes CDR1 LGHNA and CDR2 YSLEER. CDR3 in DNA: TGCGCCAGCAGCCGTACTAGCGCGCTCCAAGAGACCCAGTACTTC. Translated, it gives CASSRTSALQETQYF.

The table lists this clonotype with many counts. The V and J genes are TRBV10-3 and TRBJ2-1; no definite D call. The CDR3 extends over 13 amino acids. Germline CDR1 ENHRY, CDR2 SYGVKD. Trimming pared 0 bases from V and 6 bases from J, leaving 6 bases between. The CDR3 protein is CAISESTSNEQFF. CDR3 DNA sequence: TGTGCCATCAGTGAGTCGACCTCCAATGAGCAGTTCTTC.

The chain recombines TRBV28 with TRBJ1-2, with 7 bases fitting TRBD1. The CDR3 runs to 13 residues. The germline CDR1 and CDR2 sequences are MDHEN and SYDVKM. V shed 6 bases and J 2 bases; nucleotides not matched to a gene: 3. This CDR3 reads CASRRQGNYGYTF. The CDR3 DNA is TGTGCCAGCAGGCGACAGGGAAACTATGGCTACACCTTC.

This clonotype has at least ten counts. CDR3 amino acids: CASSPHPRGALQPQHF. The CDR3 DNA sequence: TGTGCCAGCAGTCCCCACCCCAGGGGGGCCCTACAGCCCCAGCATTTT. J is TRBJ1-5 and V is TRBV12-3 or TRBV12-4; 7 positions agree with TRBD1. V lost 5 bases, J lost 7 bases, and 14 bases stayed unmatched. The length of the CDR3 is 16 residues.

This clonotype was counted only a few times. The chain carries TRBV9 and TRBJ2-2; unclear D gene. CDR1 and CDR2 (germline): SGDLS, YYNGEE. The CDR3 extends over 14 amino acids. Trimming shortened V by 0 bases and J by 4 bases, and 7 bases separated the two germline ends. In DNA, the CDR3 is TGTGCCAGCAGCGTAGGTTTTAGCACCGGGGAGCTGTTTTTT. Its translation: CASSVGFSTGELFF. Complete variable domain (other parts from reference TRBV9 and TRBJ2-2): DSGVTQTPKHLITATGQRVTLRCSPRSGDLSVYWYQQSLDQGLQFLIQYYNGEERAKGNILERFSAQQFPDLHSELNLSSLELGDSALYFCASSVGFSTGELFFGEGSRLTVL.

The chain employs TRBV4-2 and TRBJ2-5; TRBD2 agrees at 7 bases. With 1 base clipped from V and 7 bases from J, the junction kept 12 bases outside the gene matches. The germline gives CDR1 LGHNA, CDR2 YNFKEQ. The CDR3 length is 16 residues. CDR3 DNA: TGTGCCAGCAGCCAAGGGACCCGGACTAGTAGGGTGACCCAGTACTTC. It specifies CASSQGTRTSRVTQYF.

The sample holds many counts of this clonotype. The chain carries TRBV27 and TRBJ2-3, with 7 bases that match TRBD2. Germline V CDR1 and CDR2: MNHEY, SMNVEV (reference sequence). The CDR3 spans 15 residues. J gave up 2 bases and V 9 bases, and 11 bases lay outside the gene matches. The CDR3, as DNA: TGTGCCAGTGCCCCATCAGCGGGGATCACAGATACGCAGTATTTT. Translated, it gives CASAPSAGITDTQYF.

The J gene is TRBJ1-5, the V gene TRBV7-2; D gene unclear. This CDR3 comprises 15 residues. Trimming left V 0 bases short and J 3 bases short, with 9 bases between. Germline CDR1 SGHTA, CDR2 FQGNSA. CDR3 nucleotides: TGTGCCAGCAGCTTAGCGGCGGGGATCAATCAGCCCCAGCATTTT. Translated: CASSLAAGINQPQHF.

This clonotype was counted ten times or more. DNA of the CDR3: TGCAGTGCTTCTAGCCCTGTCGCAGGCCTTCTCAATCAGCCCCAGCATTTT. Translated: CSASSPVAGLLNQPQHF. V gene TRBV20-1 combines with J gene TRBJ1-5; no definite D call. Deletions cut 5 bases from V and 3 bases from J, with 23 bases between. This CDR3 is built from 17 residues. Germline V gives CDR1 DFQATT, CDR2 SNEGSKA (reference sequence).

This clonotype showed up just a few times. This sequence joins TRBV2 and TRBJ1-1; the D gene is possibly TRBD1 (5 bases). The germline CDR1 and CDR2 sequences are SNHLY and FYNNEI. The CDR3 consists of 14 residues. Trimming stripped 4 bases from V and 4 bases from J, with 13 bases between. CDR3: CASSARQPGTEAFF. The DNA for the CDR3 is TGTGCCAGCAGTGCTAGACAGCCGGGCACTGAAGCTTTCTTT.